A selection of T cell receptor beta chains follows, all from one sample in a study of T cell repertoires in cytomegalovirus infection. These receptors' antigens are unknown. Via MiXCR, TCRdb re-called the reads, giving one row per CDR3 protein. This sample has approximately 300,000 distinct CDR3 sequences, with around a quarter found just once. Source: cultured PBMCs, taken from culture after CMV antigen stimulation. The source is a human donor in good health (CMV status not recorded). Some clones in this sample may be carry-over from other donors' samples. Each CDR3 is given without its conserved first and last residue. A D gene is named only where the DNA matches it firmly.

TRBV12-5,.,TRBJ1-1,ASEWEGLNTEAF
TRBV6-2/TRBV6-3,TRBD1,TRBJ2-4,ASSYPTFQGVHAKNIQY
TRBV15,TRBD1,TRBJ2-5,ATSKTIGQGGQETQY
TRBV7-2,.,TRBJ1-1,ASSLAASQNTEAF
TRBV27,.,TRBJ2-7,ASYPNRAPSYEQY
TRBV20-1,.,TRBJ1-3,SARTFTSSGNTIY
TRBV30,.,TRBJ2-1,AWSVGLATNEQF
TRBV6-2/TRBV6-3,TRBD2,TRBJ2-7,ASSYSSGSRYEQY
TRBV12-3/TRBV12-4,TRBD2,TRBJ2-1,ASSPTSGGRAQQF
TRBV7-9,TRBD2,TRBJ2-1,ASSVGLAEYNEQF
TRBV12-3/TRBV12-4,TRBD2,TRBJ2-1,ASRPETGLAGEQF
TRBV28,TRBD1,TRBJ1-4,ASRENRGGEKLF
TRBV20-1,.,TRBJ1-1,SARSPPNTEAF
TRBV19,.,TRBJ2-1,ASSISLLGGSFSYNEQF
TRBV6-2/TRBV6-3,TRBD2,TRBJ2-5,ASTKRDFGDTQY
TRBV19,TRBD1,TRBJ1-1,ASSIDGTGGSYEAF
TRBV6-2/TRBV6-3,.,TRBJ2-6,AISVMGLGANVLT
TRBV28,.,TRBJ1-1,ASCGGGQPHTEAF
TRBV9,.,TRBJ2-1,ASSVNFYNEQF
TRBV5-4,TRBD1,TRBJ1-1,ASSLGTQGARTEAF
TRBV5-8,TRBD1,TRBJ2-7,ASSLRTGATYEQY
TRBV5-3,TRBD1,TRBJ1-4,ASNPGQDLEKLF
TRBV20-1,.,TRBJ1-5,SASWTIRDQPQH
TRBV23-1,.,TRBJ2-5,ASCLQLVCQETQY
TRBV29-1,TRBD2,TRBJ2-1,SVEGSLAGGYNEQF
TRBV28,TRBD2,TRBJ2-3,ASSSHLAGITDTQY
TRBV14,.,TRBJ2-2,ASSQGTENTGELF
TRBV11-2,.,TRBJ2-1,ASSSRLGGEQF
TRBV7-2,TRBD2,TRBJ2-2,ASSLSGVGGPNTGELF
TRBV27,.,TRBJ1-5,ASSAGSGQPQH
TRBV4-1,.,TRBJ1-2,ASSHRSLGYGYT
TRBV10-3,TRBD1,TRBJ1-2,ATQGADGYT